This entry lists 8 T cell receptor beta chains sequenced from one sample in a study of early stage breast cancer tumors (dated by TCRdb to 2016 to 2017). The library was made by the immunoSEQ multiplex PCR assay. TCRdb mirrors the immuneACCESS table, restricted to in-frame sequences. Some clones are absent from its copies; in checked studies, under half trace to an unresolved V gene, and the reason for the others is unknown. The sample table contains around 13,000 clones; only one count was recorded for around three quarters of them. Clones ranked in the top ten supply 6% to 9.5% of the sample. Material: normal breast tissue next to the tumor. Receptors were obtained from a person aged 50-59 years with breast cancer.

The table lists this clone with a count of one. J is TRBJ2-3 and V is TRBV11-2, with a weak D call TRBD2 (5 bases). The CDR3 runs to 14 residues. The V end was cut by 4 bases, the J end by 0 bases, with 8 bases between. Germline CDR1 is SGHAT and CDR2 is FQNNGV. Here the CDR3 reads CASSSRGSTDTQYF. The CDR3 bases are TGTGCCAGCAGCTCCCGGGGAAGCACAGATACGCAGTATTTT.

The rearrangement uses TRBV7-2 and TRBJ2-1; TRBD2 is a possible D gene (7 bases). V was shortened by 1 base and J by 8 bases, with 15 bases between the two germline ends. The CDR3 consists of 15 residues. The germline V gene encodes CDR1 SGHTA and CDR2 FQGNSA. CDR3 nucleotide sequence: TGTGCCAGCAGCTTAGGAGGGGGGGCCAGGGATGAGCAGTTCTTC. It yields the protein CASSLGGGARDEQFF. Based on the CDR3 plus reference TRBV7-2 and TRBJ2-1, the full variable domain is GAGVSQSPSNKVTEKGKDVELRCDPISGHTALYWYRQSLGQGLEFLIYFQGNSAPDKSGLPSDRFSAERTGGSVSTLTIQRTQQEDSAVYLCASSLGGGARDEQFFGPGTRLTVL.

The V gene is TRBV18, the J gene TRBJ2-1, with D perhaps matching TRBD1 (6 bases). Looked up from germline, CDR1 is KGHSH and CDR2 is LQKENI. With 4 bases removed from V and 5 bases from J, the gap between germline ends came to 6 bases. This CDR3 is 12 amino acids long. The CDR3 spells CASSRTDNEQFF. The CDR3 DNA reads TGTGCCAGCTCACGGACAGACAATGAGCAGTTCTTC.

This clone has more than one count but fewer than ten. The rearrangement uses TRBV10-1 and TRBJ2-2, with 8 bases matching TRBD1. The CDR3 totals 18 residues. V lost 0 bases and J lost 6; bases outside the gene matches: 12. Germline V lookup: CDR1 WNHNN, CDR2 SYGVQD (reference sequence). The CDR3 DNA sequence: TGCGCCAGCAGTGAGTCTGACAGGGGCGGCAGGCCCTCCGGGGAGCTGTTTTTT. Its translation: CASSESDRGGRPSGELFF.

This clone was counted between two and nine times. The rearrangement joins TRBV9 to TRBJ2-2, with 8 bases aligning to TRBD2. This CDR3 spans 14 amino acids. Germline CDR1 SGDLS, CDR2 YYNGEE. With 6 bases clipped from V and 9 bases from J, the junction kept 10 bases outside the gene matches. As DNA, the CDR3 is TGTGCCAGCAAGCCGGGTAGCGGGGCCTGGGAGCTGTTTTTT. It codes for CASKPGSGAWELFF.

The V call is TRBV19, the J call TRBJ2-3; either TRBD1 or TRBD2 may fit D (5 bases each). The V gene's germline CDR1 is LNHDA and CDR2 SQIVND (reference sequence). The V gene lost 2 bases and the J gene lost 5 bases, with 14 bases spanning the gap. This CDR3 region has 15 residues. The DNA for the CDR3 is TGTGCCAGTAGTATAAGGGACGACACTGGAGATACGCAGTATTTT. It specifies CASSIRDDTGDTQYF.

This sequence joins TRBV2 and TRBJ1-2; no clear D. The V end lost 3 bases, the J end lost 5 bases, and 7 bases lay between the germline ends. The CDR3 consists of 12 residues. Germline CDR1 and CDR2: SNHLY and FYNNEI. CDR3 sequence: CASSDRGYGYTF. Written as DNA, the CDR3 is TGTGCCAGCAGTGATAGAGGGTATGGCTACACCTTC.

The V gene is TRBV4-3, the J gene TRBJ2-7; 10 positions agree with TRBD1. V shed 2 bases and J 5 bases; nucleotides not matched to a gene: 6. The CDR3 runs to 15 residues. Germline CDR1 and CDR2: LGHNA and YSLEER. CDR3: CASSQTGTGEHEQYF. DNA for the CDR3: TGCGCCAGCAGCCAAACCGGGACAGGGGAGCACGAGCAGTACTTC.